Listed here are 22 T cell receptor beta chains from one sample, sequenced in a study of blood T cell repertoires in COVID-19. The repertoire was sequenced with immunoSEQ multiplex PCR; TCRdb's copy has only in-frame clones and lacks some. Among over 400,000 clones, approximately 91% were seen once, and the ten largest hold around 7.8%. The specimen sequenced was peripheral blood. The receptors come from a woman in her 50s with COVID-19, enrolled during active disease.

The chain links TRBV5-5 to TRBJ2-3, with 9 positions matching TRBD2. The CDR3 loop spans 15 amino acids. V was clipped by 0 bases and J by 2 bases; unmatched bases: 1. The V gene's germline CDR1 is SGHKS and CDR2 YYEKEE (reference sequence). In DNA, the CDR3 is TGTGCCAGCAGCTTGGTAGCGGGGGTCACAGATACGCAGTATTTT. As protein: CASSLVAGVTDTQYF. The full variable domain, completed using reference TRBV5-5 and TRBJ2-3, is DAGVTQSPTHLIKTRGQQVTLRCSPISGHKSVSWYQQVLGQGPQFIFQYYEKEERGRGNFPDRFSARQFPNYSSELNVNALLLGDSALYLCASSLVAGVTDTQYFGPGTRLTVL.

The chain employs TRBV5-1 and TRBJ2-5; a possible D gene is TRBD1 (6 bases). This CDR3 comprises 14 residues. The germline CDR1 and CDR2 sequences are SGHRS and YFSETQ. V was clipped by 1 base and J by 2 bases, with 9 bases between them. CDR3 region: CASSLRQGQETQYF. In DNA, the CDR3 is TGCGCCAGCAGCTTGCGGCAGGGGCAAGAGACCCAGTACTTC.

This chain connects TRBV19 to TRBJ1-6; 11 bases match TRBD1. The length of the CDR3 is 15 residues. With V trimmed by 5 bases and J by 10 bases, 7 bases remained unmatched. CDR1 and CDR2 (germline): LNHDA, SQIVND (reference sequence). In DNA form, the CDR3 reads TGTGCCAGTAGTGCCGGACAGGGGGCGGGGTCACCCCTCCACTTT. Encoded protein: CASSAGQGAGSPLHF.

The V and J genes are TRBV28 and TRBJ1-1; 10 bases are a match to TRBD1. The ends lost 5 bases at V and 6 bases at J; junction bases unmatched: 9. CDR1 and CDR2 from the germline V gene are MDHEN and SYDVKM. The CDR3 has 15 amino acids. CDR3 residues: CASSPPGQGRSEAFF. DNA of the CDR3: TGTGCCAGCAGTCCCCCGGGACAGGGGAGGTCTGAAGCTTTCTTT.

The chain links TRBV2 to TRBJ1-6, with D uncertain. The germline V gene has CDR1 SNHLY and CDR2 FYNNEI. The V end was cut by 4 bases, the J end by 5 bases, with 15 bases between. This CDR3 is built from 16 residues. DNA for the CDR3: TGTGCCAGCAGTGCCTCTCGAGGAGGTGATAATTCACCCCTCCACTTT. As protein: CASSASRGGDNSPLHF.

J is TRBJ1-1 and V is TRBV2, with D hard to call. Trimming shortened V by 3 bases and J by 5 bases, and 10 bases separated the two germline ends. The CDR3 sequence is 13 residues long. In germline, CDR1 is SNHLY, CDR2 FYNNEI. DNA of the CDR3: TGTGCCAGCAGTGAGATCGGGTCTACTGAAGCTTTCTTT. It is translated as CASSEIGSTEAFF.

The chain links TRBV19 to TRBJ1-2; D possibly corresponds to TRBD1 (6 bases). CDR1 is LNHDA and CDR2 is SQIVND in the germline V gene (reference sequence). The CDR3 loop spans 15 amino acids. The V end was cut by 2 bases, the J end by 4 bases, with 14 bases between. The CDR3 sequence: CASSIRTEGGYGYTF. CDR3 DNA sequence: TGTGCCAGTAGTATAAGGACAGAAGGAGGCTATGGCTACACCTTC.

The rearrangement joins TRBV7-9 to TRBJ1-2, with D possibly being TRBD1 (5 bases). The CDR3 runs to 13 residues. Deletions cut 2 bases from V and 4 bases from J, with 8 bases between. CDR1 is SEHNR, CDR2 FQNEAQ, per germline (reference sequence). The CDR3 loop is CASSLMTAYGYTF. The CDR3 DNA sequence: TGTGCCAGCAGCTTAATGACAGCCTATGGCTACACCTTC.

The gene calls are TRBV6-5 and TRBJ2-7, with TRBD2 as a possible D gene (6 bases). This CDR3 comprises 15 residues. The V end lost 11 bases, the J end lost 6 bases, and 26 bases lay between the germline ends. Germline V lookup: CDR1 MNHEY, CDR2 SVGAGI. The CDR3: CAATRRGGEFGEQYF. Written as DNA, the CDR3 is TGTGCCGCTACAAGGCGGGGCGGAGAGTTTGGCGAGCAGTACTTC.

CDR3 sequence (DNA): TGTGCCAGCAGTTTTAAAGATACGCAGTATTTT. Its translation is CASSFKDTQYF. The chain has TRBV12-3 or TRBV12-4 and TRBJ2-3, with no clear D. The CDR3 is made up of 11 amino acids. V dropped 3 bases and J dropped 5 bases, with 3 bases sitting between them.

This rearrangement joins TRBV4-1 to TRBJ2-3, with 8 positions matching TRBD2. Per the germline V gene, CDR1 is MGHRA and CDR2 is YSYEKL. The CDR3 totals 16 residues. Trimming took 1 base from V and 2 from J; bases not matched to a gene: 5. CDR3 amino acids: CASSQAVAGITDTQYF. The CDR3 DNA reads as TGCGCCAGCAGCCAAGCGGTAGCGGGGATCACAGATACGCAGTATTTT.

This clone was counted a few times. This chain's CDR3 is CSVVEGQGKEAFF. The CDR3 region has the DNA TGCAGCGTCGTCGAGGGACAGGGGAAGGAAGCTTTCTTT. V is TRBV29-1 and J is TRBJ1-1; TRBD1 agrees at 10 bases. Unmatched junction bases numbered 9, after V lost 6 bases and J lost 8 bases. This CDR3 is 13 amino acids long. Germline CDR1 and CDR2: SQVTM and ANQGSEA.

A remark on this clone: The sample contains more than one DNA sequence encoding this CDR3. The V call is TRBV2, the J call TRBJ1-1, with D possibly matching TRBD1 (5 bases). This CDR3 has 12 amino acids. Germline-derived CDR1 and CDR2 are SNHLY and FYNNEI. Trimming left V 4 bases short and J 5 bases short, with 8 bases between. CDR3: CASSGGGTEAFF. In DNA form, the CDR3 reads TGTGCCAGCAGTGGGGGGGGGACTGAAGCTTTCTTT.

The chain is built from TRBV7-9 and TRBJ2-7, with D perhaps matching TRBD1 (5 bases). There are 14 residues in the CDR3. Trimming took 5 bases from V and 0 from J, leaving 11 bases between them. In germline, CDR1 is SEHNR, CDR2 FQNEAQ (reference sequence). CDR3 in DNA: TGTGCCAGCAGCATTACAGGCACCTCCTACGAGCAGTACTTC. Amino acids: CASSITGTSYEQYF.

V is TRBV30 and J is TRBJ1-5; TRBD1 agrees at 8 bases. Germline-derived CDR1 and CDR2 are GTSNPN and SVGIG (reference sequence). The CDR3 spans 12 residues. CDR3 coding DNA: TGTGCTTGCGGACAGGGAAATCAGCCCCAGCATTTT. It is translated as CACGQGNQPQHF.

The chain couples TRBV2 to TRBJ2-7; D is unclear. This CDR3 is built from 14 residues. Germline CDR1 SNHLY, CDR2 FYNNEI. Trimming pared 7 bases from V and 5 bases from J, leaving 18 bases between. Written as DNA, the CDR3 is TGTGCCAGCAATGCAGGAATCCTCCTCGACGAGCAGTACTTC. Its protein is CASNAGILLDEQYF. The full variable domain, with the rest looked up from reference TRBV2 and TRBJ2-7, is EPEVTQTPSHQVTQMGQEVILRCVPISNHLYFYWYRQILGQKVEFLVSFYNNEISEKSEIFDDQFSVERPDGSNFTLKIRSTKLEDSAMYFCASNAGILLDEQYFGPGTRLTVT.

The chain couples TRBV5-1 to TRBJ1-2, with a possible D match to TRBD1 (5 bases). The CDR3 sequence is 13 residues long. Trimming cost V 2 bases and J 7 bases, with 12 bases left between them. Germline CDR1 SGHRS, CDR2 YFSETQ. CDR3 residues: CASSFGGDGGYTF. The CDR3 bases are TGCGCCAGCAGCTTCGGGGGGGATGGTGGCTACACCTTC.

This chain links TRBV11-2 with TRBJ1-1, with D hard to call. The length of the CDR3 is 13 residues. Per the germline V gene, CDR1 is SGHAT and CDR2 is FQNNGV. V gave up 4 bases and J gave up 4 bases, with 10 bases separating them. The chain's CDR3 is CASSSGATTEAFF. CDR3 in DNA: TGTGCCAGCAGCTCTGGAGCCACCACTGAAGCTTTCTTT. Full variable domain (remainder filled in from reference TRBV11-2 and TRBJ1-1): EAGVAQSPRYKIIEKRQSVAFWCNPISGHATLYWYQQILGQGPKLLIQFQNNGVVDDSQLPKDRFSAERLKGVDSTLKIQPAKLEDSAVYLCASSSGATTEAFFGQGTRLTVV.

This clone occurred once. The chain recombines TRBV6-6 with TRBJ1-6; 11 nucleotides align to TRBD1. The germline V gene has CDR1 MNHNY and CDR2 SVGAGI (reference sequence). The J segment lost 10 bases and the V segment lost 6 bases, leaving 5 bases of the junction unmatched. This CDR3 spans 14 amino acids. For the CDR3, the DNA is TGTGCCAGCAGGATGGACAGGGGGCACTCACCCCTCCACTTT. Translating gives CASRMDRGHSPLHF.

J is TRBJ1-2 and V is TRBV7-9; D remains unclear. CDR1 and CDR2 (germline): SEHNR, FQNEAQ (reference sequence). The V end was cut by 1 base, the J end by 8 bases, with 14 bases between. This CDR3 has 14 residues. The CDR3 loop reads CASSLGAWEKGYTF. The CDR3 DNA reads TGTGCCAGCAGCTTAGGGGCGTGGGAGAAGGGCTACACCTTC. Supplemented by reference TRBV7-9 and TRBJ1-2, the full variable domain reads DTGVSQNPRHKITKRGQNVTFRCDPISEHNRLYWYRQTLGQGPEFLTYFQNEAQLEKSRLLSDRFSAERPKGSFSTLEIQRTEQGDSAMYLCASSLGAWEKGYTFGSGTRLTVV.

The chain has TRBV5-1 and TRBJ2-6; D might be TRBD2 (5 bases). V dropped 3 bases and J dropped 4 bases, with 14 bases sitting between them. This CDR3 is 16 amino acids long. CDR1 is SGHRS, CDR2 YFSETQ, per germline. CDR3 sequence: CASSWTFGSGANVLTF. CDR3 in DNA: TGCGCCAGCAGCTGGACTTTTGGGTCCGGGGCCAACGTCCTGACTTTC.

The chain recombines TRBV30 with TRBJ2-7, with 7 positions matching TRBD1. The CDR3 has 14 residues. Germline assignment: CDR1 GTSNPN and CDR2 SVGIG (reference sequence). J gave up 0 bases and V 4 bases, and 6 bases lay outside the gene matches. CDR3 amino acids: CAWTPGQSSYEQYF. CDR3 nucleotides: TGTGCCTGGACTCCGGGACAGAGCTCCTACGAGCAGTACTTC.